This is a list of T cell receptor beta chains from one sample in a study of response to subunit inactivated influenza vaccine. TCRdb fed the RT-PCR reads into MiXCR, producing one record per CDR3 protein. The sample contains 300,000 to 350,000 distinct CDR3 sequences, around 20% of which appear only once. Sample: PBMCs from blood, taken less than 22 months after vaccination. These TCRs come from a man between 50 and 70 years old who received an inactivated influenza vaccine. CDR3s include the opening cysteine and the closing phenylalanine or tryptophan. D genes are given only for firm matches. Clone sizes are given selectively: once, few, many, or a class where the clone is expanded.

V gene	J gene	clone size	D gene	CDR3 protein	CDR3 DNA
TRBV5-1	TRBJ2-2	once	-	CASRDSVANTGELFF	TGCGCCAGCAGGGACAGCGTGGCGAACACCGGGGAGCTGTTTTTT
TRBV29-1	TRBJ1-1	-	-	CSVEALAHTEAFF	TGCAGCGTTGAAGCATTAGCGCACACTGAAGCTTTCTTT
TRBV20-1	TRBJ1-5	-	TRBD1	CSASTGEGNQPQHF	TGCAGTGCTAGTACAGGGGAGGGCAATCAGCCCCAGCATTTT
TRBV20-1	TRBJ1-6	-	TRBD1	CSAPRGQENSPLHF	TGCAGTGCTCCCCGGGGACAGGAAAATTCACCCCTCCACTTT
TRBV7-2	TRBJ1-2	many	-	CASSLESNYGYTF	TGTGCCAGCAGCTTAGAGTCGAACTATGGCTACACCTTC
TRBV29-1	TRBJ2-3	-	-	CSVGKGGAGVLDTQYF	TGCAGCGTCGGAAAAGGGGGCGCGGGAGTCTTAGATACGCAGTATTTT
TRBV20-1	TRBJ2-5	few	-	CSARDMRSSQETQYF	TGCAGTGCTAGAGATATGAGGTCATCACAAGAGACCCAGTACTTC
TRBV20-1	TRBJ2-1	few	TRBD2	CSARGVLAGPSSYNEQFF	TGCAGTGCTAGAGGAGTTCTAGCGGGACCGAGCTCCTACAATGAGCAGTTCTTC
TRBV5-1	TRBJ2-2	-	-	CASSLVQPHTGELFF	TGCGCCAGCAGCTTAGTACAGCCCCACACCGGGGAGCTGTTTTTT
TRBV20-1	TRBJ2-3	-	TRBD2	CSARLAGGLGTQYF	TGCAGTGCTAGACTAGCGGGGGGGCTCGGTACGCAGTATTTT
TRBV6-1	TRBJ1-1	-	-	CASIGSTEAFF	TGTGCCAGCATTGGGAGCACTGAAGCTTTCTTT
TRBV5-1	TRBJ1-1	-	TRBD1	CASSLETGATEAFF	TGCGCCAGCAGCTTGGAAACAGGGGCCACAGAAGCTTTCTTT
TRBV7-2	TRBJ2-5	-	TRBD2	CASSLVASGPLQETQYF	TGTGCCAGCAGCTTAGTAGCTAGCGGGCCCCTCCAAGAGACCCAGTACTTC
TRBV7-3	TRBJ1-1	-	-	CASSLNSGGITEAFF	TGTGCCAGCAGCTTAAACAGCGGGGGGATCACTGAAGCTTTCTTT
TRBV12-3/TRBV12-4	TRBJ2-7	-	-	CASSPEGGFYEQYF	TGTGCCAGCAGTCCCGAGGGGGGATTCTACGAGCAGTACTTC
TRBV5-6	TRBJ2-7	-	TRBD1	CARSPWDRDYEQYF	TGTGCCAGGAGCCCGTGGGACAGGGACTACGAGCAGTACTTC